This T cell receptor (beta chain) derives from a study of CD8 T cells in Susac syndrome. Study in general: Patients with Susac syndrome were, at the time of blood collection, therapy-naive, maintained on corticosteroids, or maintained on intravenous immunoglobulin alone. General study points: The TCR sequencing and HLA analysis in the study involved a relatively small number of individuals, as the study acknowledged.

Random hexamers primed reverse transcription of roughly 0.5 to 1 ug RNA. It was immunoSEQ multiplex PCR that amplified TCR beta CDR3 across 54 Vbeta and 13 Jbeta. TCRdb analysed the immunoSEQ multiplex PCR reads with MiXCR anew, one entry per CDR3 protein. The profile shows roughly 150,000 distinct CDR3 sequences, nearly 97% of them singletons. Trimming pared 5 bases from V and 5 bases from J, leaving 7 bases between. The CDR3 spans 12 residues. Looked up from germline, CDR1 is SEHNR and CDR2 is FQNEAQ (reference sequence). For this clonotype: Its antigen is unidentified.

The sequenced sample was CD4+ T cells from PBMCs. This TCR was sampled from a human donor with Susac syndrome. The chain uses TRBV7-9 and TRBJ2-1; perhaps TRBD2 as D (5 bases). CDR3 residues: CASSVTNNEQFF. CDR3 bases: TGTGCCAGCAGCGTGACTAACAATGAGCAGTTCTTC.